These 8 T cell receptor beta chains were all obtained from the same sample, sequenced in a study of shared clonotypes between healthy human individuals. The repertoire was sequenced with immunoSEQ multiplex PCR; TCRdb's copy has only in-frame clones and lacks some. The sample comprises 180,000 or so clones, roughly 91% of which are singletons, and about 0.067% rests with the top ten. Sequenced input: naive CD4+ T cells sorted from blood. Subset here: CD45RA+ positively selected. The receptors come from a woman younger than 45 in good health.

This clone was seen once. The chain has TRBV11-3 and TRBJ2-2, with 10 bases matching TRBD1. Unmatched junction bases numbered 5, after V lost 4 bases and J lost 3 bases. Germline CDR1 reads SGHNT; CDR2 reads YENEEA. The CDR3 runs 16 residues. CDR3 loop: CASSSGTGVYTGELFF. The CDR3 nucleotides are TGTGCCAGCAGCTCCGGGACAGGGGTTTACACCGGGGAGCTGTTTTTT.

The CDR3 nucleotides read TGTGCCAGCAGCTTAGACACAGCCTACGAGCAGTACTTC. Encoded protein: CASSLDTAYEQYF. V usage is TRBV7-6 and J usage is TRBJ2-7; no definite D call. The CDR3 covers 13 residues. Germline assignment: CDR1 SGHVS and CDR2 FNYEAQ. Deletions cut 1 base from V and 2 bases from J, with 6 bases between.

This clone was seen a few times. V is TRBV10-1 and J is TRBJ2-2; D is unclear. Germline V lookup: CDR1 WNHNN, CDR2 SYGVQD (reference sequence). V was clipped by 4 bases and J by 3 bases, with 9 bases between them. The CDR3 length is 14 residues. Here the CDR3 reads CASSGRTDTGELFF. CDR3 nucleotide sequence: TGCGCCAGCAGTGGGCGGACGGACACCGGGGAGCTGTTTTTT.

The chain has TRBV28 and TRBJ2-1, with D possibly TRBD2 on 6 matching bases. CDR3 size: 13 residues. Germline loops: CDR1 MDHEN, CDR2 SYDVKM. Deletions cut 5 bases from V and 7 bases from J, with 12 bases between. The CDR3 region has the DNA TGTGCCAGCAGTCCTACTAGCCCGAATGAGCAGTTCTTC. Its protein is CASSPTSPNEQFF.

The chain recombines TRBV7-8 with TRBJ2-3; D gene ambiguous. The CDR3 has 16 amino acids. V lost 3 bases and J lost 2, with 15 bases in between. Germline V gene data show CDR1 as SGHVS and CDR2 as FQNEAQ. DNA for the CDR3: TGTGCCAGCAGCTTTTGGGGTGGCGGCAACACAGATACGCAGTATTTT. Translating it yields CASSFWGGGNTDTQYF.

This chain connects TRBV6-1 to TRBJ1-2; D is perhaps TRBD1 (5 bases). Trimming stripped 3 bases from V and 3 bases from J, with 5 bases between. This CDR3 has 12 amino acids. The germline V gene encodes CDR1 MNHNS and CDR2 SASEGT. CDR3 nucleotides: TGTGCCAGCAGTGAGGGGGACTATGGCTACACCTTC. Translation gives CASSEGDYGYTF.

CDR3 amino acids: CASSLAGGPLGANVLTF. The CDR3 nucleotides read TGTGCCAGCTCCTTAGCGGGAGGGCCTTTGGGGGCCAACGTCCTGACTTTC. The rearrangement uses TRBV18 and TRBJ2-6; TRBD2 matches 11 bases. Germline CDR1 is KGHSH and CDR2 is LQKENI. This CDR3 contains 17 residues. V shed 6 bases and J 4 bases; nucleotides not matched to a gene: 8.

The chain links TRBV5-5 to TRBJ2-5; no clear D gene. Trimming pared 1 base from V and 5 bases from J, leaving 3 bases between. From germline, CDR1 is SGHKS and CDR2 YYEKEE (reference sequence). The length of the CDR3 is 11 residues. CDR3 DNA: TGTGCCAGCAGCTTGTCGGAGACCCAGTACTTC. This translates into CASSLSETQYF.